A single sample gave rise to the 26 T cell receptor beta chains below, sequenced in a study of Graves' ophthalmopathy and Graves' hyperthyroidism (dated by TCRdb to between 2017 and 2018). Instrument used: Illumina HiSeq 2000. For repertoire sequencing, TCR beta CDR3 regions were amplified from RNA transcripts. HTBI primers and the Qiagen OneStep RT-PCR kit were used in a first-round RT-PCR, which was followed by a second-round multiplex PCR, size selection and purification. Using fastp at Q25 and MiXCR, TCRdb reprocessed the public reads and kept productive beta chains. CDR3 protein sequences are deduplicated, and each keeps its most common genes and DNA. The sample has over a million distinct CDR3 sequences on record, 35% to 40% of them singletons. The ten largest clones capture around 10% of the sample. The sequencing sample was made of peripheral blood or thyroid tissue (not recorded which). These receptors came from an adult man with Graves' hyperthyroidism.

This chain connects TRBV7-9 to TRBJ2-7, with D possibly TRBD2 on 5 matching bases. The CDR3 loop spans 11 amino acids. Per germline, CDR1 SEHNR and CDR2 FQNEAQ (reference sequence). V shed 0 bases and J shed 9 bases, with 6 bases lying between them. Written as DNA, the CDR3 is TGTGCCAGCAGCTTAGCTCGGGGGCAGTACTTC. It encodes CASSLARGQYF.

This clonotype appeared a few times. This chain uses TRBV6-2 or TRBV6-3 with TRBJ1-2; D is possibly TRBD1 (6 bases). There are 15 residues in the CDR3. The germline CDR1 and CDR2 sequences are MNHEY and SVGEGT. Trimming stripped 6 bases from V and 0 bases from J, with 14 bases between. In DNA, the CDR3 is TGTGCCAGCAGAAACTCCGGGACAACTAACTATGGCTACACCTTC. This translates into CASRNSGTTNYGYTF.

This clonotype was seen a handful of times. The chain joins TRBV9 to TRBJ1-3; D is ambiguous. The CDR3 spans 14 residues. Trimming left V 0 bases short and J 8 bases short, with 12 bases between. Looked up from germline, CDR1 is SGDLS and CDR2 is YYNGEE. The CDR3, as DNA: TGTGCCAGCAGCGTAGGAGGAAGCGGACACACCATATATTTT. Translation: CASSVGGSGHTIYF.

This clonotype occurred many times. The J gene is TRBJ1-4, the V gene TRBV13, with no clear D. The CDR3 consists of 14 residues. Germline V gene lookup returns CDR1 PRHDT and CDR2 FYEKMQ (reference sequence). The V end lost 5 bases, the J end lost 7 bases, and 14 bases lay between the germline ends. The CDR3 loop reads CASSGSSGGEKLFF. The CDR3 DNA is TGTGCCAGCAGCGGATCGTCTGGCGGTGAAAAACTGTTTTTT.

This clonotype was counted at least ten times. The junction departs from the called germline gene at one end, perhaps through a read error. CDR3: CASSLGGGWTEAFF. CDR3 DNA sequence: TGCGCCAGCAGCTTGGGTGGGGGCTGGACTGAAGCTTTCTTT. The rearrangement uses TRBV12-3 or TRBV12-4 and TRBJ1-1, with D tentatively TRBD1 (6 bases). The CDR3 runs to 14 residues.

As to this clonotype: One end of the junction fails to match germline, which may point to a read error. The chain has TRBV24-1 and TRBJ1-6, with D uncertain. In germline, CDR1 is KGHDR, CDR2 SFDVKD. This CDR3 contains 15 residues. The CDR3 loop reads CATGDSPAADSPLHF. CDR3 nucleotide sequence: TGTGCCACCGGTGATTCCCCCGCCGCGGATTCACCCCTCCACTTT.

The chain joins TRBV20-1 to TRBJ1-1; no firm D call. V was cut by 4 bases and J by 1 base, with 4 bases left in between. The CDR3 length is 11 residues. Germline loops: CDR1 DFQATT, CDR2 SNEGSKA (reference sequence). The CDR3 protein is CSAKGNTEAFF. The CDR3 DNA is TGCAGTGCTAAGGGGAACACTGAAGCTTTCTTT.

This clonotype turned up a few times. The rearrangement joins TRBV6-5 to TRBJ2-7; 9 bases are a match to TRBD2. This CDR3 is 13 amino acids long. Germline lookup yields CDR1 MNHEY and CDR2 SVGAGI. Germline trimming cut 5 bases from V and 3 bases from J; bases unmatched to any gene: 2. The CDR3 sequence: CASSKTSGYEQYF. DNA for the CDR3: TGTGCCAGCAGTAAGACTAGCGGCTACGAGCAGTACTTC.

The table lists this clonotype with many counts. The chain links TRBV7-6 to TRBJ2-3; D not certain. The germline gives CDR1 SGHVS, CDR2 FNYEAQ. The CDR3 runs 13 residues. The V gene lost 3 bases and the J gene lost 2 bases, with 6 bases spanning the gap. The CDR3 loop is CASSLAHTDTQYF. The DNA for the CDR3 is TGTGCCAGCAGCTTGGCCCACACAGATACGCAGTATTTT. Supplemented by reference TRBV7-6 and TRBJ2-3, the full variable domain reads GAGVSQSPRYKVTKRGQDVALRCDPISGHVSLYWYRQALGQGPEFLTYFNYEAQQDKSGLPNDRFSAERPEGSISTLTIQRTEQRDSAMYRCASSLAHTDTQYFGPGTRLTVL.

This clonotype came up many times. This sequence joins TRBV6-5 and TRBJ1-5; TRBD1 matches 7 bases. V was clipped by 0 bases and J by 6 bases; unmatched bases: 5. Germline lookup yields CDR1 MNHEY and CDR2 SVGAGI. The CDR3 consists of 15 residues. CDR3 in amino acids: CASSYSTGQGQPQHF. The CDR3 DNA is TGTGCCAGCAGTTACTCGACAGGGCAGGGTCAGCCCCAGCATTTT.

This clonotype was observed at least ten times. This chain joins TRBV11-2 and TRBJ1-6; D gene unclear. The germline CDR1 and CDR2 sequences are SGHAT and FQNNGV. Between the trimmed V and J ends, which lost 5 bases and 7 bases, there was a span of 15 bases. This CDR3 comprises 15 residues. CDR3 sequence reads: CASSLSGITNSPLHF. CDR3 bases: TGTGCCAGCAGCCTTTCCGGGATAACAAATTCACCCCTCCACTTT.

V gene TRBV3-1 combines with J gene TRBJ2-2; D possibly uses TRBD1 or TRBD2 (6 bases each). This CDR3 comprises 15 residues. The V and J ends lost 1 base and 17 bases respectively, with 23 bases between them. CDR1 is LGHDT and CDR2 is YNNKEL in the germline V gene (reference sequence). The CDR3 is CASSQVGGRATAHFF. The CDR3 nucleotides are TGTGCCAGCAGCCAAGTGGGGGGCCGCGCCACCGCCCATTTTTTT.

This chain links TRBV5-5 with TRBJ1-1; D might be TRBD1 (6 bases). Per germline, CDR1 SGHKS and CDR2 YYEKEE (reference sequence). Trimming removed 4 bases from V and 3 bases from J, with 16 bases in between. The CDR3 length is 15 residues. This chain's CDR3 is CASSQGGLRYTEAFF. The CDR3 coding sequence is TGTGCCAGCAGCCAAGGGGGGCTCCGGTACACTGAAGCTTTCTTT. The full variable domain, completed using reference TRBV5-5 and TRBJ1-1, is DAGVTQSPTHLIKTRGQQVTLRCSPISGHKSVSWYQQVLGQGPQFIFQYYEKEERGRGNFPDRFSARQFPNYSSELNVNALLLGDSALYLCASSQGGLRYTEAFFGQGTRLTVV.

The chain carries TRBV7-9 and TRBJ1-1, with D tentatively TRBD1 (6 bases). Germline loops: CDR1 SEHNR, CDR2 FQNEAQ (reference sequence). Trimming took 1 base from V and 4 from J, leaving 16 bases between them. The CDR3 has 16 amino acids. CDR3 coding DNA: TGTGCCAGCAGCTTAGGACGGCCCGGGGGCGTCACTGAAGCTTTCTTT. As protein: CASSLGRPGGVTEAFF.

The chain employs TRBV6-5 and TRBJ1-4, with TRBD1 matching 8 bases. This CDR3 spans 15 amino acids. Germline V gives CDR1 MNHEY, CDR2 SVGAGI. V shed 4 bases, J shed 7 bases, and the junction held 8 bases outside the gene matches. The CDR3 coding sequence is TGTGCCAGCAGTTTAAGGTCCGACAGGGGTGAAAAACTGTTTTTT. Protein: CASSLRSDRGEKLFF.

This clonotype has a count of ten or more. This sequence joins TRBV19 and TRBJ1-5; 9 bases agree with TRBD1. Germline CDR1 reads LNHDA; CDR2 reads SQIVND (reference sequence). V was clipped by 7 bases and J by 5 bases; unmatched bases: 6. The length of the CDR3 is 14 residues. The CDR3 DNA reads TGTGCCAGTAAACGGGACAGGGCCGATCAGCCCCAGCATTTT. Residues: CASKRDRADQPQHF. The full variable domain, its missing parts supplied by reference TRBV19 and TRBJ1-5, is DGGITQSPKYLFRKEGQNVTLSCEQNLNHDAMYWYRQDPGQGLRLIYYSQIVNDFQKGDIAEGYSVSREKKESFPLTVTSAQKNPTAFYLCASKRDRADQPQHFGDGTRLSIL.

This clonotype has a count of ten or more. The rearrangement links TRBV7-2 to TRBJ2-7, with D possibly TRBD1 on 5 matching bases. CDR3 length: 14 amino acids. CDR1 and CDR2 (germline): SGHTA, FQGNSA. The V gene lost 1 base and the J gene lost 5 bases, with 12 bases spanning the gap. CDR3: CASSLVSGRDEQYF. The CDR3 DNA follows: TGTGCCAGCAGCTTAGTCTCAGGCAGGGACGAGCAGTACTTC.

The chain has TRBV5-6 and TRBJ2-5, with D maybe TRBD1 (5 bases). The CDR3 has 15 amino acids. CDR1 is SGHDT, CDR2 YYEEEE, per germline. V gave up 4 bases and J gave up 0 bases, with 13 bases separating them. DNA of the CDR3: TGTGCCAGCAGCCCGGACAAAATGTACCAAGAGACCCAGTACTTC. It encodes CASSPDKMYQETQYF.

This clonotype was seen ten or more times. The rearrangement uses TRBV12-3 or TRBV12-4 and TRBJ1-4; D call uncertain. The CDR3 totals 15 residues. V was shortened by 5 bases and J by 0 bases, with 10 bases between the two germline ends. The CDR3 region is CASSISSATNEKLFF. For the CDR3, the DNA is TGTGCCAGCAGTATCAGCAGTGCAACTAATGAAAAACTGTTTTTT.

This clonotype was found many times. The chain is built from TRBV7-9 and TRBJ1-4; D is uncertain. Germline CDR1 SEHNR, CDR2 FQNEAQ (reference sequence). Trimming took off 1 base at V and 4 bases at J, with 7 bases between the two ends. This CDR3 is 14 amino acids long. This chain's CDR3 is CASSLGSYNEKLFF. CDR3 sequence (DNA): TGTGCCAGCAGCTTAGGCAGTTATAATGAAAAACTGTTTTTT.

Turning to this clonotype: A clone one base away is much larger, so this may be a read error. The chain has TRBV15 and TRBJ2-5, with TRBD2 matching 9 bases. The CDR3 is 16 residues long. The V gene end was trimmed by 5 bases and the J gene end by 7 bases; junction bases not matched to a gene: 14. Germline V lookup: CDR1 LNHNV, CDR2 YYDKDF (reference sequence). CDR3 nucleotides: TGTGCCACCAGCCCCTCTATACTAGCGGGCCTTGGGACCCAGTACTTC. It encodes CATSPSILAGLGTQYF.

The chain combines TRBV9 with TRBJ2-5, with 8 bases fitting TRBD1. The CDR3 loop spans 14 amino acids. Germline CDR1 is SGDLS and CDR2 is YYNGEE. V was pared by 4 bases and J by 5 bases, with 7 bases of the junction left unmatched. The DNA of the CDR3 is TGTGCCAGCAGCACCGAGGACAGGGTGGAGACCCAGTACTTC. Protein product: CASSTEDRVETQYF.

The DNA of the CDR3 is TGCGCCAGCAGCTTTAACGGGGCCTCCTACGAGCAGTACTTC. It yields the protein CASSFNGASYEQYF. The chain links TRBV5-1 to TRBJ2-7; D is perhaps TRBD1 or TRBD2 (5 bases each). The CDR3 sequence is 14 residues long. V dropped 2 bases and J dropped 0 bases, with 9 bases sitting between them. Germline CDR1 SGHRS, CDR2 YFSETQ.

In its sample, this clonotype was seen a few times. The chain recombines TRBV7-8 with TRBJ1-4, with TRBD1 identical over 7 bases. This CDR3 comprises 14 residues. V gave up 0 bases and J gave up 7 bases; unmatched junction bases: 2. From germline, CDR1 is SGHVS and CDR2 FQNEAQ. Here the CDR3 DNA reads TGTGCCAGCAGCTTAGCAGGGGGCTTTGAAAAACTGTTTTTT. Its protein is CASSLAGGFEKLFF.

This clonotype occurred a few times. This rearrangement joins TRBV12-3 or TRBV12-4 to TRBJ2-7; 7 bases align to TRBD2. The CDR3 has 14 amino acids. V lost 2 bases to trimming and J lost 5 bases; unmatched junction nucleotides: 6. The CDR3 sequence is CASSLLETSNEQYF. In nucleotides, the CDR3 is TGTGCCAGCAGTTTACTGGAGACTAGCAACGAGCAGTACTTC.

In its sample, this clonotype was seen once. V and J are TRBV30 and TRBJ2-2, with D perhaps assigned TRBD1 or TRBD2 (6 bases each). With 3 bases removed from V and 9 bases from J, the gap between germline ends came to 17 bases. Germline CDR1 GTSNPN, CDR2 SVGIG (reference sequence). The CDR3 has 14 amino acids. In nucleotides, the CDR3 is TGTGCCTGGAGACAGGGATGGAGGGCCTGGGAGCTGTTTTTT. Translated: CAWRQGWRAWELFF. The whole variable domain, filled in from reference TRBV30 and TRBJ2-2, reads SQTIHQWPATLVQPVGSPLSLECTVEGTSNPNLYWYRQAAGRGLQLLFYSVGIGQISSEVPQNLSASRPQDRQFILSSKKLLLSDSGFYLCAWRQGWRAWELFFGEGSRLTVL.